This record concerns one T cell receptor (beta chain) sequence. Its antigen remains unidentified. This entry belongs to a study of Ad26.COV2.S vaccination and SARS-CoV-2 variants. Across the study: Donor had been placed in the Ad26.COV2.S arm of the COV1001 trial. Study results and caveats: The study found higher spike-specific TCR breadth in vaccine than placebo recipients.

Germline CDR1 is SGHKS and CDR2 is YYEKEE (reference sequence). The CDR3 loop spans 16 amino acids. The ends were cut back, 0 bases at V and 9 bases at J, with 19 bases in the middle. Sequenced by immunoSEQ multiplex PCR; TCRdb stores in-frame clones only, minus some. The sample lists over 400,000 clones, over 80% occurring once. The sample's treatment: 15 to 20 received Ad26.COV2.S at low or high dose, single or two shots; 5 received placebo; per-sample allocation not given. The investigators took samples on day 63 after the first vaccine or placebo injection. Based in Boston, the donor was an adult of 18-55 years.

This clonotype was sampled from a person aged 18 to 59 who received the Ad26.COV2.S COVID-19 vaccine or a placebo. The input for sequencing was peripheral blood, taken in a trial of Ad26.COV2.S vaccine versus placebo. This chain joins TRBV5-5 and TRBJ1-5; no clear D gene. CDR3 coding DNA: TGTGCCAGCAGCTTGGCTTCTGGGATATCCACGCGGCCCCAGCATTTT. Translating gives CASSLASGISTRPQHF. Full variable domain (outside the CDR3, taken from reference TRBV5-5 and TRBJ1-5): DAGVTQSPTHLIKTRGQQVTLRCSPISGHKSVSWYQQVLGQGPQFIFQYYEKEERGRGNFPDRFSARQFPNYSSELNVNALLLGDSALYLCASSLASGISTRPQHFGDGTRLSIL.